This entry lists 2 T cell receptor beta chains sequenced from one sample in a study of cytomegalovirus exposure and HLA in healthy donors. Using immunoSEQ multiplex PCR, the repertoire was profiled, and TCRdb retains in-frame clones only, with some absent. This sample has 120,000 or so clones, with 86% found just once. Sequencing was carried out using PBMCs. All receptors derive from a man aged 18 to 35 in good health and CMV-seronegative.

V usage is TRBV15 and J usage is TRBJ2-1, with D possibly TRBD2 on 6 matching bases. From germline, CDR1 is LNHNV and CDR2 YYDKDF (reference sequence). The CDR3 extends over 18 amino acids. The V and J ends lost 0 bases and 0 bases respectively, with 15 bases between them. CDR3 protein: CATSRDGGPVGSYNEQFF. The CDR3 DNA reads TGTGCCACCAGCAGAGACGGAGGGCCGGTGGGCTCCTACAATGAGCAGTTCTTC.

CDR3 in DNA: TGTGCCAGCAGCGTGGGGTACAGGGCTAAAGATACGCAGTATTTT. Its translation: CASSVGYRAKDTQYF. The rearrangement uses TRBV5-6 and TRBJ2-3, with TRBD1 as a possible D gene (6 bases). The germline V and J ends were trimmed by 4 bases and 5 bases, with 17 bases remaining between them. The germline gives CDR1 SGHDT, CDR2 YYEEEE. This CDR3 comprises 15 residues.